The present T cell receptor (beta chain) was sequenced within a study of monozygotic twins with inflammatory bowel disease. Notes on the study in general: Findings did not support one strong IBD-associated signal or clonotype.

On this clonotype itself: The antigen is unknown.

TCRdb processed the 5' RACE reads again and assigns one entry to each CDR3 protein, with no DNA. In all, the sample yields approximately 390,000 distinct CDR3 sequences. The CDR3 has 16 amino acids. Germline V gene sequence: CDR1 SEHNR, CDR2 FQNEAQ (reference sequence). Sequencing input: blood. The chain couples TRBV7-9 to TRBJ2-6. This receptor was taken from a human donor with ulcerative colitis or Crohn's disease, or a healthy co-twin of an affected twin (not recorded which). The CDR3 here is CASSFVEFSGANVLTF.